This T cell receptor beta chain was captured by sequencing in a study of blood T cell repertoires in COVID-19. In the authors' workflow: Amplification from reference gene primers served as the basis for estimated nucleated cell counts. Data came from immunoSEQ multiplex PCR; TCRdb stores just in-frame clones and leaves some out. The V and J calls and clone size come from that table; D and trimming were worked out from the DNA. This sample carries 330,000 or so clones, roughly 90% of them seen once, and the ten largest clones take approximately 4.1%. This clone has a handful of counts. This TCR was sampled from an older woman with COVID-19, enrolled during active disease. Sample: peripheral blood.

The DNA for the CDR3 is TGTGCCAGCAGTCTCGGGAAGAACTATGGCTACACCTTC. This gives the protein CASSLGKNYGYTF. This sequence joins TRBV7-3 and TRBJ1-2; D unresolved. Germline V gene lookup returns CDR1 SGHTA and CDR2 FQGTGA. V dropped 6 bases and J dropped 2 bases, with 10 bases sitting between them. This CDR3 contains 13 residues.